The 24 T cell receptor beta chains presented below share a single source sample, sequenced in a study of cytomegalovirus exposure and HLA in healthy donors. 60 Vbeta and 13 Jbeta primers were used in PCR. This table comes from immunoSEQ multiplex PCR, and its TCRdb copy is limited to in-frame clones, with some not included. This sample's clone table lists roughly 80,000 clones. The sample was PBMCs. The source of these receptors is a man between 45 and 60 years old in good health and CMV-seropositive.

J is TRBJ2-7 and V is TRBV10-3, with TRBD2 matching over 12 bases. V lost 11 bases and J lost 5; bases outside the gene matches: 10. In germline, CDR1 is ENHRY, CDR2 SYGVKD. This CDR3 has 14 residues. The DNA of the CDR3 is TGTGCCGTCTCGACTAGCGGGAGTTCGGACGAGCAGTACTTC. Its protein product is CAVSTSGSSDEQYF.

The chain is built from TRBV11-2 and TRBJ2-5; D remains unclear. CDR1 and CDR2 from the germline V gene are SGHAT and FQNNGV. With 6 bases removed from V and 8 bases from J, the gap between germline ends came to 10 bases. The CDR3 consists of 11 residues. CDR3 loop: CASSQATTQYF. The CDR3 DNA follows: TGTGCCAGCAGTCAAGCTACCACCCAGTACTTC.

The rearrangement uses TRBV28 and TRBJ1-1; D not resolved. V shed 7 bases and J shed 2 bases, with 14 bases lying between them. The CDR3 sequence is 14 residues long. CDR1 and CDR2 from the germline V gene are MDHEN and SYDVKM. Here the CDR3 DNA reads TGTGCCAGCATGAAAGGGAGCTTCAACACTGAAGCTTTCTTT. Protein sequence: CASMKGSFNTEAFF.

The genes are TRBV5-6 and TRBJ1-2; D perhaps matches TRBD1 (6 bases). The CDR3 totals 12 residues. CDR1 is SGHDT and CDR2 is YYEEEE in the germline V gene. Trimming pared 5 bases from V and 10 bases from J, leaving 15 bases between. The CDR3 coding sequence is TGTGCCAGCAGGGCGACCGGGACACTCTACACCTTC. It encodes CASRATGTLYTF.

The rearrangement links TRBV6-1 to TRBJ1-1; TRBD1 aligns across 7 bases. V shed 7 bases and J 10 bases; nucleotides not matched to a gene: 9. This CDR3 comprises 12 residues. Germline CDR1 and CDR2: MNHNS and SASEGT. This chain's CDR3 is CASKVTGDVAFF. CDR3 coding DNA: TGTGCCAGCAAGGTTACAGGGGATGTAGCTTTCTTT.

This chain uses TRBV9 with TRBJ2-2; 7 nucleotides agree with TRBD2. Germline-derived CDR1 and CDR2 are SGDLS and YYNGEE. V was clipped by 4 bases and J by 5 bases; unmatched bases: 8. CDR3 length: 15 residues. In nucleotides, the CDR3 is TGTGCCAGCAGCCCCCGACTAGCTGGTACCGGGGAGCTGTTTTTT. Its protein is CASSPRLAGTGELFF.

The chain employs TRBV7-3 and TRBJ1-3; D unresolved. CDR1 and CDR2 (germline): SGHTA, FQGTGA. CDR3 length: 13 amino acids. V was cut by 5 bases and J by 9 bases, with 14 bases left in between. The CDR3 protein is CASSPDREGTIYF. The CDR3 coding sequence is TGTGCCAGCAGCCCCGACCGGGAAGGCACCATATATTTT.

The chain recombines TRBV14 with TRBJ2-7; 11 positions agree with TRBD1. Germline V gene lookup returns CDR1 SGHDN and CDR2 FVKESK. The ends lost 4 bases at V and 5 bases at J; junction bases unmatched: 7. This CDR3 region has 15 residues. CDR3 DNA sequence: TGTGCCAGCAGCCGCCTGGACAGGGGGCACGACGAGCAGTACTTC. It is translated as CASSRLDRGHDEQYF.

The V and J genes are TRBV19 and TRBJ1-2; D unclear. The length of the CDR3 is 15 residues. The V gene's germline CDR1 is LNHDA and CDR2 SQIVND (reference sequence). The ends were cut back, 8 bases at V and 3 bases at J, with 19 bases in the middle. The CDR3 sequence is CASSPQKEGYYGYTF. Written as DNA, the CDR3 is TGTGCCAGTTCCCCCCAGAAGGAGGGATACTATGGCTACACCTTC.

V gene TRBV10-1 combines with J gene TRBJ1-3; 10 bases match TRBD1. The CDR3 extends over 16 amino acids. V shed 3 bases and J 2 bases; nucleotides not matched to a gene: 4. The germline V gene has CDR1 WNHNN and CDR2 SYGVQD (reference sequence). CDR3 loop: CASSEGTGDPGNTIYF. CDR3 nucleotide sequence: TGCGCCAGCAGTGAAGGGACAGGGGATCCTGGAAACACCATATATTTT.

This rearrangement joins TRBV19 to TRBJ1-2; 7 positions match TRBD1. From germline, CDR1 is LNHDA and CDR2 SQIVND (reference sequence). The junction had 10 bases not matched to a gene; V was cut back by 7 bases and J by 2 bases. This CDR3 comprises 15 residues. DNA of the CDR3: TGTGCCAGTAACTACGACAGGGAAGGAAACTATGGCTACACCTTC. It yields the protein CASNYDREGNYGYTF.

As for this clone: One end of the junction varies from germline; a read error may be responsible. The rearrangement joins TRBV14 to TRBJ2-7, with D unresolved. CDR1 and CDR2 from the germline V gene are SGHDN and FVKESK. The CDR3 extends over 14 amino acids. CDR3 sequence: CASSFDSSAYEQCF. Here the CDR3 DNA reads TGTGCCAGCAGCTTTGACTCGAGCGCCTACGAGCAGTGCTTC. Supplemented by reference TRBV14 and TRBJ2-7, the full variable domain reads EAGVTQFPSHSVIEKGQTVTLRCDPISGHDNLYWYRRVMGKEIKFLLHFVKESKQDESGMPNNRFLAERTGGTYSTLKVQPAELEDSGVYFCASSFDSSAYEQCFGPGTRLTVT.

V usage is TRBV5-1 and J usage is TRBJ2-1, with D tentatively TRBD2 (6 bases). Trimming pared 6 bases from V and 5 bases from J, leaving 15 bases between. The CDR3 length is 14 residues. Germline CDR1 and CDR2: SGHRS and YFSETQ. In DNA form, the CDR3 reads TGCGCCAGCAATGGCGGGACGGCTAACAATGAGCAGTTCTTC. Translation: CASNGGTANNEQFF.

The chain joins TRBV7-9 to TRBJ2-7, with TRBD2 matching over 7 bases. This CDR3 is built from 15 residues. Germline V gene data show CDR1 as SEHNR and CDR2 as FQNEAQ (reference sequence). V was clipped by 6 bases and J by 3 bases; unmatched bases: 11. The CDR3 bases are TGTGCCAGCAGTCCTCGACTAGCCTTACACTACGAGCAGTACTTC. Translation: CASSPRLALHYEQYF.

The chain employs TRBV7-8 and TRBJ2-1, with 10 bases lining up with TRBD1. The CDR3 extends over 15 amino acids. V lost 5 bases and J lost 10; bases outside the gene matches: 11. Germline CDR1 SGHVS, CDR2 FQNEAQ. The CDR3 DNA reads TGTGCCAGCAGCGTGTCCGGGACAGGGGTGGGCGAGCAGTTCTTC. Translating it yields CASSVSGTGVGEQFF.

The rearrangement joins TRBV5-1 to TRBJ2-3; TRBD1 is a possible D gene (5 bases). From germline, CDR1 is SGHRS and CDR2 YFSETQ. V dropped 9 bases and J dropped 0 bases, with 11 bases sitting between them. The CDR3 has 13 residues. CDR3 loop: CATQGSSTDTQYF. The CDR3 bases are TGCGCCACTCAGGGTTCTAGCACAGATACGCAGTATTTT.

CDR3 sequence (DNA): TGTGCCAGCAGCTTAGCGGGAGGGCCATCAGGAGAGCAGTTCTTC. This gives the protein CASSLAGGPSGEQFF. J is TRBJ2-1 and V is TRBV5-4; 10 nucleotides line up with TRBD2. The germline V gene has CDR1 SGHNT and CDR2 YYREEE (reference sequence). The CDR3 has 15 residues. V was pared by 2 bases and J by 10 bases, with 9 bases of the junction left unmatched.

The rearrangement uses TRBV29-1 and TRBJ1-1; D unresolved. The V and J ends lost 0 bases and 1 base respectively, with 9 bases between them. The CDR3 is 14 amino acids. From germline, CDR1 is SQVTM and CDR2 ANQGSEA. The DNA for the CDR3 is TGCAGCGTTGAAGATCTTCGGAGGAACACTGAAGCTTTCTTT. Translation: CSVEDLRRNTEAFF.

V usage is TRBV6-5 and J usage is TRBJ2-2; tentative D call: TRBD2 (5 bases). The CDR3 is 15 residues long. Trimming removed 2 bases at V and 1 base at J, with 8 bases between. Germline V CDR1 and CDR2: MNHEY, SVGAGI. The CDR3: CASSYRGRNTGELFF. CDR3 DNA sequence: TGTGCCAGCAGTTACCGGGGAAGGAACACCGGGGAGCTGTTTTTT.

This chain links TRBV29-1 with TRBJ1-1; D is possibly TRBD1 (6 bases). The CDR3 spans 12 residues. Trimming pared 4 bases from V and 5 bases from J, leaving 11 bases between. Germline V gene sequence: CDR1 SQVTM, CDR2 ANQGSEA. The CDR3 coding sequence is TGCAGCGTTGGACAGGCCCGGACTGAAGCTTTCTTT. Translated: CSVGQARTEAFF.

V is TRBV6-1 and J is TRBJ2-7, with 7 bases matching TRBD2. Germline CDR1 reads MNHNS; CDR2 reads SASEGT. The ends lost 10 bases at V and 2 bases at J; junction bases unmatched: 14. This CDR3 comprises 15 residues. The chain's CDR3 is CATSRGTSVTYEQYF. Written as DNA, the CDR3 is TGTGCCACCTCGAGGGGCACTAGCGTCACCTACGAGCAGTACTTC.

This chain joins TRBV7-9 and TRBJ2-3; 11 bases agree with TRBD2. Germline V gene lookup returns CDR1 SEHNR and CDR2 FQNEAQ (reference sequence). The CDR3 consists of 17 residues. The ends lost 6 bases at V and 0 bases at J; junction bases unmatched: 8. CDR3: CASSSPTSGVSTDTQYF. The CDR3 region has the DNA TGTGCCAGCAGTTCCCCGACTAGCGGGGTTAGCACAGATACGCAGTATTTT.

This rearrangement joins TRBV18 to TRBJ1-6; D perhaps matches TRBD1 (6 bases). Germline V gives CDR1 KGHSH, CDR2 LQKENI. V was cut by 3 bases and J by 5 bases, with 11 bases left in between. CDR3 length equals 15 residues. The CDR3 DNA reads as TGTGCCAGCTCACCCCTCGACAGGAATAATTCACCCCTCCACTTT. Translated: CASSPLDRNNSPLHF.

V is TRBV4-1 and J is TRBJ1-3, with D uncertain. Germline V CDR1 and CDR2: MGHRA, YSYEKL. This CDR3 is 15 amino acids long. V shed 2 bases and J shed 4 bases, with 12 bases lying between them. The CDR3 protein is CASSQQMSEGNTIYF. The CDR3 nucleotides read TGCGCCAGCAGCCAACAGATGTCTGAAGGAAACACCATATATTTT.